The present T cell receptor (beta chain) was sequenced within a study of low-dose radiotherapy and immunotherapy resistance in tumors. The time point is: before trial treatment. This clonotype was seen a few times. Both TCRalpha and TCRbeta chains were reverse transcribed with V-gene-specific primers. TCR amplification ran 15 to 25 PCR cycles using constant-region and V-primer adapter primers. TCRdb reprocessed the reads with MiXCR, giving one entry per CDR3 protein. The sample carries about 60,000 distinct CDR3 sequences, about 23% recorded once. The source was PBMCs, collected before treatment. The TCR sequence derives from a male donor with prostate cancer.

The CDR3 nucleotides are TGTGCCAGCAGCTTAGGTTATGAGCAGTTCTTC. Translation gives CASSLGYEQFF. The chain links TRBV11-2 to TRBJ2-1; D gene ambiguous. From germline, CDR1 is SGHAT and CDR2 FQNNGV. This CDR3 contains 11 residues. Trimming removed 1 base from V and 8 bases from J, with 3 bases in between.